These T cell receptor beta chains were read from a single sample in a study of blood T cells in healthy people across ages. TCRdb reanalysed the 5' RACE reads using MiXCR and keeps one entry per CDR3 protein. The sample has hundreds of thousands of distinct CDR3 sequences, roughly 53% seen once. Source material: blood. These receptors all come from a man between 60 and 75 years old in good health. The conserved cysteine and the conserved F or W are not part of the CDR3 here.

>TRBV29-1
SVRDPTNEKLF
>TRBV7-9
ASSRWTSGEETQY
>TRBV12-3/TRBV12-4
ASSLGQGYNYGYT
>TRBV12-3/TRBV12-4
ASSRTSGVPDTQY
>TRBV18
ASSPRTDEKLF
>TRBV20-1
SARRGSGYEQY
>TRBV28
ASSGSGGGRFREQF
>TRBV29-1
SVETSNYNEQF
>TRBV20-1
SANGLAGVTDTQY
>TRBV29-1
SVEERGQQPYGYT
>TRBV4-2
ASSQDPRGQGSYGYT
>TRBV7-8
ASSLGRSSGANVLT
>TRBV2
ASSERAGGRGEQF
>TRBV5-1
ASSLDRGYETQY
>TRBV3-1
ASSHSAGDVGANVLT
>TRBV20-1
SAQSGTGRDIQY
>TRBV5-5
ASSSGGNQETQY
>TRBV18
ASSLYGTGAQETQY
>TRBV20-1
SARDLARAYEQY
>TRBV6-2/TRBV6-3
ASSPGLAGGRQF
>TRBV3-1
ASSRRDLGKETQF
>TRBV6-6
ASRDPGGSGELF
>TRBV10-3
AISDRASGGPIQETQY
>TRBV5-1
ASSLAGGTTQETQY
>TRBV7-2
ASSPKRQLFSGANVLT
>TRBV19
ASSIDGTSATYNEQF
>TRBV2
ASSELAGGSVPNEQF
>TRBV6-5
ACSPWTGLNTEAF
>TRBV7-2
ASSFPAGGTTDTQY
>TRBV3-1
ASSRVPETQY
>TRBV27
ASSLLKASLAGGLVDEQY
>TRBV7-9
ASTTGGKETQY
>TRBV20-1
SARGPYKNIQY
>TRBV3-1
ASSQGPGPSFEQY
>TRBV6-5
ASSSRAGVGIQY
>TRBV6-1
ASSERTRQETQY
>TRBV20-1
SARLTSREQF
>TRBV27
ASSLGRAGSGANVLT
>TRBV5-1
ASSLDGSGTEAF
>TRBV6-1
ASRLAGARETQY
>TRBV20-1
SARVIGSSYEQY
>TRBV6-6
ATVAGGKETQY
>TRBV20-1
SASPSGTDYNEQF
>TRBV5-1
ASSLKAGGEETQY
>TRBV9
ASSVGPIEETQY